This T cell receptor beta chain was recorded in a study of spatial heterogeneity in lung cancer. Individually, TCR cDNA molecules were each labelled with a unique molecular identifier. TCRdb used MiXCR to reprocess the 5' RACE reads, holding one entry per CDR3 protein. Here the sample spans 20,000 to 25,000 distinct CDR3 sequences, about 4.5% being singletons. This clonotype was counted many times. What it recognizes is unknown. The germline V gene has CDR1 MNHEY and CDR2 SVGAGI. V was pared by 6 bases and J by 2 bases, with 15 bases between. The length of the CDR3 is 15 residues. Time point noted: sample taken at primary tumor resection. Whole RNA, isolated from tumor, nontumor lung or frozen PBMC, was sequenced without prior sorting. Regarding the study as a whole: In blood, ubiquitous expanded tumor TCRs appeared more at resection than follow-up.

Sequencing was performed on PBMCs, taken at surgery. This sequence was found in a male donor with early-stage non-small cell lung cancer. The rearrangement uses TRBV6-5 and TRBJ2-3, with D possibly matching TRBD1 (6 bases). The CDR3 nucleotides are TGTGCCAGCAGCCTCCAAGGACAGCTCACAGATACGCAGTATTTT. Encoded protein: CASSLQGQLTDTQYF.